The clone carrying this TCR beta chain was seen at least ten times. CDR3 length equals 14 residues. Trimming took 3 bases from V and 0 from J, leaving 3 bases between them. This record comes from a study of T cells in Graves' hyperthyroidism and ophthalmopathy. About the research overall: Any treatment followed the collection of peripheral blood at initial diagnosis.

The source material, RNA transcripts, was used to amplify TCR beta CDR3 regions. The primer set for the first-round RT-PCR of the TCR CDR3 was HTBI. TCRdb re-analysed the multiplex PCR reads in MiXCR, keeping a single row per CDR3 protein. The sample records about 600,000 distinct CDR3 sequences, 13% to 15% being singletons. The origin of this receptor is a woman aged 18-29 years with Graves' ophthalmopathy. The chain has TRBV12-3 or TRBV12-4 and TRBJ2-6; D unclear. Sequenced input: blood. The CDR3 nucleotides are TGTGCCAGCAGTTTTAGCTCTGGGGCCAACGTCCTGACTTTC. Translation gives CASSFSSGANVLTF.